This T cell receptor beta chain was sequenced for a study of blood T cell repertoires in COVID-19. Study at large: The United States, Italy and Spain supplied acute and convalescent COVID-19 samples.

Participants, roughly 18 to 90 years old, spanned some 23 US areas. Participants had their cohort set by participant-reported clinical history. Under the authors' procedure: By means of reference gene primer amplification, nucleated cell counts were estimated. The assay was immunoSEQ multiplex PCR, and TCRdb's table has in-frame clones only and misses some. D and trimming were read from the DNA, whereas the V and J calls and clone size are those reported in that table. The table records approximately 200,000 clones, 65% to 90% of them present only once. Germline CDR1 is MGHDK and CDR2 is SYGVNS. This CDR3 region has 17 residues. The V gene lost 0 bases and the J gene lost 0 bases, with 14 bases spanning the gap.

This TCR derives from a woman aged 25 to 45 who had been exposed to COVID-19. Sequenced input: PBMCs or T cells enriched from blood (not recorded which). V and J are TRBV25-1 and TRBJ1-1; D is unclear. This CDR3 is CASSEYNLRHLNTEAFF. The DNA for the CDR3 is TGTGCCAGCAGTGAATATAATTTAAGACATTTGAACACTGAAGCTTTCTTT.